This T cell receptor beta chain was sequenced in a study of cytomegalovirus exposure and HLA in healthy donors (dated by TCRdb to 2015 to 2018). A note on the overall study: An earlier analysis of about 560 of the donors reported 276 Gb of sequence data and some 110 million unique TCR beta sequences obtained from 150 million to 200 million T cells. Genome-wide SNP genotypes for about 65% of the roughly 670 donors were used in a later genetic analysis, which treated that subset as a discovery cohort. Donor age, sex, ethnicity and CMV serostatus were compiled alongside the repertoire data. The study used immunosequencing to profile the T cell repertoires of around 600 subjects and linked those repertoires to cytomegalovirus serostatus. An earlier analysis of 587 of the donors used high-throughput TCR beta sequencing to judge whether each TCR beta V gene segment behaved as functional or pseudogenic. Rather than using new phenotypic data, the later analysis identified candidate immune exposures from TCR beta sequences and from how often those sequences occurred across donors. Roughly 5 DR-DQ haplotypes were treated as single units for association and clustering because of strong linkage in the cohort. To predict cytomegalovirus infection status, the study combined high-throughput TCR immunosequencing, statistical association of individual TCRs with disease status, and machine learning. Every discovery cohort repertoire had been produced on one sequencing platform. A separate validation cohort of roughly 120 different subjects was used in addition to the 666-subject first cohort. On average, 235,054 unique TCR beta nucleotide sequences were sequenced per donor among 398 genotyped donors of the cohort, with roughly 18% of those sequences being non-productive. Of the roughly 410 genotyped donors, less than 85% were placed in the genetic ancestry cluster associated with self-reported Caucasian donors. A later analysis re-analyzed previously published TCR beta repertoires from 666 donors and added high-resolution HLA genotyping to study TCR occurrence patterns. The study aimed to test whether signatures of past pathogen exposure could be identified by cataloging public T cell receptors. Typing coverage varied by locus: roughly 629-640 donors for A, B, C, DRB1 and DQB1; 500 to 550 for DQA1; about 590 for DPA1; around 490 for DPB1. Both class I and class II loci were covered by HLA typing, at four-digit resolution. Roughly 300 gigabases of sequencing data and around 80 million unique TCR sequences made up an early release that covered approximately 650 HLA-typed donors. Study-level results and caveats: Correlated functional status among segregating V segments might reflect linkage disequilibrium, but an unknown experimental factor could not be ruled out. Assigning TCR associations to individual alleles was difficult when HLA alleles, especially DR and DQ, strongly co-occurred. The earlier analysis of approximately 590 of the donors excluded around 17 rarely observed V segments, including chromosome 9 orphons, because counts were too low. Some IMGT-functional V segments, including TRBV6-2 and TRBV6-3, could not be told apart with the 87-base-pair reads, so those segments were excluded. In a later analysis, HLA-associated TCR beta chains showed more clonal expansion and lower generation probabilities than non-associated chains that were equally common. In a later analysis, most CMV-associated TCR beta chains were found to appear HLA-restricted, with HLA associations seemingly driven largely by CMV exposure. HLA typing was unavailable for some donors at each locus, so association tests used only the typed subset. A further reported finding was that TCR beta sequences accurately predicted the HLA-A and HLA-B alleles for most subjects in the first cohort. An association between a missense DCLRE1C variant and V-gene and J-gene trimming of TCR beta chains was found in a later genetic analysis and replicated in an independent cohort. The presence/absence analyses assumed that sequencing depth was roughly uniform across donors, and that assumption may not be true. The only immune exposure information available for the cohort was CMV serostatus. Several of the top co-occurrence clusters appeared to be linked to parvovirus B19, influenza, CMV and Epstein-Barr virus, according to a later analysis. In this cohort, only TCR beta chains were sequenced, and detectable features were limited by the absence of alpha or paired-chain data. A few of the identified cytomegalovirus-associated TCR beta chains were confirmed in vitro to be specific for cytomegalovirus antigens. The authors suggested that the approach could potentially be generalized to other disease states and immunological phenotypes. In a later analysis, TCR association rates were found to vary across HLA loci, with the most associated TCRs seen for DRB1 alleles and the fewest for HLA-C alleles. In the study, around 160 TCR beta chains were listed as associated with cytomegalovirus. In a later analysis, 15,000 to 20,000 TCR beta sequences were associated with specific HLA alleles at a false discovery rate of 0.05. In a later genetic analysis, fewer N-insertions in productive TCRs were reported among donors in an Asian-associated ancestry cluster than the roughly 700-donor mean. Broadly in line with IMGT annotations, most TCR beta V segments showed up in productive rearrangements about 87% or about 30% of the time in an earlier analysis of under 700 of the donors. Most TCR sequences were seen in very few donors, while some public TCRs were found in many individuals. In both the original and validation cohorts, the classifier was reported to diagnose cytomegalovirus status with high specificity and sensitivity. The sequencing pipeline was judged likely to have produced a cluster of highly shared sequence variants as a technical artifact.

Of note for this clone: Its antigen specificity is not known. Base qualities are not at hand, and no much larger clone is one base apart.

V is trimmed back by 6 bases and J by 7 bases, and the junction contains 12 bases that no gene match accounts for. Looking up the germline V gene yields CDR1 MNHEY and CDR2 SVGAGI. From its cysteine to its phenylalanine, the CDR3 spans 15 amino acids. CDR3 DNA only is kept here, 45 bases in frame from base 1. In total, fewer than 750 healthy bone marrow donors made up the cohort. At the time of sampling, all cohort members were nominally healthy, though unrecorded immune exposures were likely present. The donor tested CMV seropositive and was one of the 289 seropositive cohort members. Each donor provided a peripheral blood sample, and peripheral blood mononuclear cells were used for TCR beta sequencing. Genomic DNA extraction from the blood cell samples was performed with the Qiagen DNeasy Blood Extraction Kit. Library generation was performed with the immunoSEQ multiplex PCR assay. A mixture of 60 forward primers for TCR Vbeta segments and 13 reverse primers for TCR Jbeta segments was used in the multiplex PCR. The CDR3 region of rearranged TCR beta genes was amplified from genomic DNA with a multiplex PCR assay. The Illumina HiSeq System was used to sequence the amplified TCR beta libraries as 87-base-pair reads. The study's processing was this. A later analysis counted about 80 million unique TCR beta chains across the 670 or so repertoires, and 10 million to 12 million of these chains were shared by at least two donors. Raw reads were error-corrected and collapsed into unique sequences by a nearest-neighbor algorithm in which closely related sequences were merged to remove PCR and sequencing errors. CDR3 sequences were aligned to IMGT reference sequences to assign V, D and J gene segments. Each retained sequence needed at least a six-nucleotide match to both a V gene segment and a J gene segment. Rearrangements were called productive when the CDR3 lacked stop codons and stayed in frame with V and J; all others were non-productive. CDR3 was defined by IMGT convention, running from the second conserved V-encoded cysteine to the conserved J-encoded phenylalanine. The earlier analysis of about 590 of the donors excluded sequences that lacked an unambiguous match to a single V gene segment. In an earlier analysis of several hundred of the donors, a V segment was called functional when productive rearrangements were above 56.7%, and segregating when the standard deviation between donors exceeded 5%. A statistical classification framework was built to diagnose cytomegalovirus status from the catalog of TCR beta chain sequences. A later analysis assigned V and J genes by comparing TCR nucleotide sequences with IMGT/GENE-DB human TR gene sequences. In a later analysis, CDR3 sequences and most-parsimonious VDJ recombination scenarios were assigned using the TCRdist pipeline. In a later analysis, each TCR beta chain was defined by its CDR3 amino acid sequence together with its V-gene family, and reads without a unique V-gene family were excluded. To address suspected cross-contamination and a sequencing artifact, a later analysis removed around 590 highly shared, low-generation-probability nucleotide sequences. A later analysis calculated a clonal expansion index for each public chain from normalized within-repertoire ranks of inferred template counts. In a later analysis, generation probabilities were computed using a VDJ recombination model fitted to out-of-frame rearrangements, and the results were checked against IGoR. Hypergeometric tests were used in a later analysis to score TCR-TCR, TCR-HLA and TCR-CMV co-occurrence, with a repertoire-size bias correction applied to the TCR pairs. To estimate false discovery rates, a later analysis permuted the HLA or CMV assignments 20 times. In a later analysis, co-occurring TCRs were grouped using DBSCAN, and TCRdist sequence similarity was added for clustering within HLA-allele-positive subsets. Repertoires with fewer than 30,000 or more than 120,000 public chains were left out of co-occurrence clustering, as were four to six repertoires with anomalous nucleotide sharing. TCRdb provides this immuneACCESS table in a form limited to in-frame rearrangements. Some clones are lacking; in checked studies, under half of them reflect an unresolved V gene, and why the rest are absent is not known. The V and J calls and clone size are taken from that table; D and trimming were inferred from the DNA. In this sample the table shows approximately 150,000 clones, roughly 71% of which occur a single time. The biggest ten clones account for roughly 7.5% of the sample.

This clonotype was sampled from a male donor in good health and CMV-seropositive. This receptor chain uses TRBV6-5 and TRBJ1-3; TRBD1 agrees with 7 junctional bases. The source material was PBMCs. For the CDR3, the sequence is CASRKDRESGNTIYF. In nucleotide form, the sequence is TGTGCCAGCAGAAAAGACAGGGAGAGTGGGAACACCATATATTTT.